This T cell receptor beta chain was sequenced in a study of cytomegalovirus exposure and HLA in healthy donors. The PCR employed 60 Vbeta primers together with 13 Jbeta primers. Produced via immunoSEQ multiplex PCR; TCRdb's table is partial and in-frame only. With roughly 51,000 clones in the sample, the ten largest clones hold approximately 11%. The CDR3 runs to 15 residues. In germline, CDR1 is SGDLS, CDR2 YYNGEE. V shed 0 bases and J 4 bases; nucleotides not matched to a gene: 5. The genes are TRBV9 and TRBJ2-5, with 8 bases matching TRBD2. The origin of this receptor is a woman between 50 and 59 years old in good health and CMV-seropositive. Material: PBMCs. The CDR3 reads CASSVAGGGGETQYF. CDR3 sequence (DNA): TGTGCCAGCAGCGTAGCCGGGGGGGGTGGAGAGACCCAGTACTTC.